This TCR beta chain was identified in a study of T cells expressing NK-cell markers. Study-level findings and limits: It was still unclear whether expanded NKG2C+ T cell clones were HCMV specific. In more than 5 donors, dominant CD3+CD56+NKG2C+ clones formed about 1.0-7.5% of CD8+ cells.

A remark on this clonotype: Its antigen is still unknown.

TCRdb reprocessed the 5' RACE reads and reports one entry per CDR3 protein, with no DNA. The clone table shows a few hundred thousand distinct CDR3 sequences, with the ten largest holding under 6.5%. Germline V CDR1 and CDR2: DFQATT, SNEGSKA (reference sequence). There are 11 residues in the CDR3. The V gene is TRBV20-1, the J gene TRBJ2-1. This TCR was sampled from a man between 18 and 69 years old in good health. Input material: blood T cells: a sorted CD56 or NKG2C T cell subset, CD4+ or CD8+ T cells, or bulk PBMC T cells (not recorded which). The CDR3 sequence: CSRIAVYEQFF.